This T cell receptor (beta chain) was observed in a study of T cells after yellow fever vaccination. About this clonotype itself: Its antigen remains unknown.

The germline CDR1 and CDR2 sequences are SGHTA and FQGNSA. The length of the CDR3 is 15 residues. Trimming cost V 0 bases and J 7 bases; bases outside gene matches: 5. TCRdb redid the calling of the 5' RACE reads with MiXCR, one entry per CDR3 protein. The sample has approximately 600,000 distinct CDR3 sequences, 10% to 15% seen once; the top ten hold about 15%. Study-level points and caveats: A small share of clonotypes appeared in both CD4 and CD8 compartments. Weaker in magnitude, the secondary response showed a faster peak on day 5 versus 15. Most clones from primary vaccination resurfaced after the booster (approximately 97% CD4, around 90% CD8).

J is TRBJ2-7 and V is TRBV7-2; TRBD1 matches at 11 bases. This sequence was found in a man aged 30-40 years who received the YFV17D yellow fever vaccine. This sample comprised PBMCs, obtained on the day of the yellow fever booster vaccination. CDR3 DNA sequence: TGTGCCAGCAGCTTAGCACCGGACAGGGGGCTTGAGCAGTACTTC. This codes for CASSLAPDRGLEQYF. Looking up the rest from reference TRBV7-2 and TRBJ2-7 gives the full variable domain: GAGVSQSPSNKVTEKGKDVELRCDPISGHTALYWYRQSLGQGLEFLIYFQGNSAPDKSGLPSDRFSAERTGGSVSTLTIQRTQQEDSAVYLCASSLAPDRGLEQYFGPGTRLTVT.